Listed below are T cell receptor beta chains from one sample, sequenced in a study of blood T cell repertoires in COVID-19. The repertoire was sequenced with immunoSEQ multiplex PCR; TCRdb's copy has only in-frame clones and lacks some. In the table there are nearly 110,000 clones, around nine tenths of which are singletons. Input material: peripheral blood. These TCRs come from a woman in her 30s with acute or convalescent COVID-19. Both conserved end residues are part of each CDR3. The order of the fields is clone size, V gene, D gene, J gene, CDR3 DNA, CDR3 protein. A D gene is named only where the DNA matches it firmly. A clone size is listed for some rows: how often the clone was seen (once, few, many), or a class if it is expanded.

NA	TRBV7-9	NA	TRBJ1-1	TGTGCCAGCAACCTCGTCCGTCGGGACACTGAAGCTTTCTTT	CASNLVRRDTEAFF
NA	TRBV27	TRBD2	TRBJ2-5	TGTGCCAGCAGTTTGGGTAGCGGGAGGTTTGAGACCCAGTACTTC	CASSLGSGRFETQYF
NA	TRBV28	TRBD1	TRBJ2-5	TGTGCCAGCAGTGACAGGGGGCGGCAAGAGACCCAGTACTTC	CASSDRGRQETQYF
NA	TRBV6-5	TRBD2	TRBJ2-7	TGTGCCAGTAGCGGGTACTCCTACGAGCAGTACTTC	CASSGYSYEQYF
NA	TRBV27	NA	TRBJ1-6	TGTGCCAGCAGTTTTGCCCCCGGGGCAGGGAGGGGTTCACCCCTCCACTTT	CASSFAPGAGRGSPLHF
NA	TRBV4-1	NA	TRBJ2-1	TGCGCCAGCAGCTTTCATCCCAATGAGCAGTTCTTC	CASSFHPNEQFF
NA	TRBV29-1	NA	TRBJ2-3	TGCAGCGTTGAAGGAGTATTTGGGGCGAGTGGGACAGATACGCAGTATTTT	CSVEGVFGASGTDTQYF
NA	TRBV9	TRBD2	TRBJ2-7	TGTGCCAGCAGCCCTAGCGGGGGGTTGGGCTACGAGCAGTACTTC	CASSPSGGLGYEQYF
NA	TRBV7-9	NA	TRBJ2-5	TGTGCCAGCAGCAACCTAAACCTCGGACAGCAGAGGGGGACCCAGTACTTC	CASSNLNLGQQRGTQYF
few	TRBV7-2	TRBD2	TRBJ2-1	TGTGCCAGCAGCTTAAGCAGCTCGGGGGGCAATGAGCAGTTCTTC	CASSLSSSGGNEQFF
NA	TRBV19	NA	TRBJ1-1	TGTGCCAGTAGTAAGGGACACACAAACACTGAAGCTTTCTTT	CASSKGHTNTEAFF
NA	TRBV29-1	NA	TRBJ1-1	TGCAGCGTGTCACAGGGTGGGGACACTGAAGCTTTCTTT	CSVSQGGDTEAFF
NA	TRBV18	TRBD1	TRBJ1-1	TGTGCCAGCTCACCAGGGGACAGGAGGGGCACTGAAGCTTTCTTT	CASSPGDRRGTEAFF
NA	TRBV29-1	NA	TRBJ2-2	TGCAGCGTTGGGGGCAGGGGAATTTCCGGGGAGCTGTTTTTT	CSVGGRGISGELFF
NA	TRBV7-6	NA	TRBJ2-7	TGTGCCAGCAGCCCGACAGGGGAGGGGGACGAGCAGTACTTC	CASSPTGEGDEQYF
NA	TRBV13	TRBD1	TRBJ1-2	TGTGCCAGCAGCTTAAGGGACAGCTACTATGGCTACACCTTC	CASSLRDSYYGYTF
NA	TRBV12-3/TRBV12-4	NA	TRBJ2-5	TGTGCCAGCAGTTACTATGCCAAAGAGACCCAGTACTTC	CASSYYAKETQYF
once	TRBV19	TRBD1	TRBJ1-4	TGTGCCAGTAAGAGACAGGGGGCTGAAAAACTGTTTTTT	CASKRQGAEKLFF
NA	TRBV19	TRBD1	TRBJ1-1	TGTGCCAGTAAGCGAGGGGGCGGGTTTTTGGACACTGAAGCTTTCTTT	CASKRGGGFLDTEAFF
NA	TRBV10-1	TRBD1	TRBJ1-5	TGCGCCAGCAGTGATCGGGACAGGTTCTATAGCAATCAGCCCCAGCATTTT	CASSDRDRFYSNQPQHF
NA	TRBV28	NA	TRBJ2-5	TGTGCCAGCCAGTCTCAAGAGACCCAGTACTTC	CASQSQETQYF
NA	TRBV4-2	NA	TRBJ2-7	TGTGCCAGCAGCCAAGATCCGGCAGGGGTATCCTACGAGCAGTACTTC	CASSQDPAGVSYEQYF
NA	TRBV4-1	TRBD2	TRBJ2-1	TGCGCCAGCAGCCAAGATTGGCGGGAGTCGGGTTACAATGAGCAGTTCTTC	CASSQDWRESGYNEQFF
NA	TRBV3-1/TRBV3-2	NA	TRBJ1-2	TGTGCCAGCAGCCAAGATAGCCCCCCCCGGTACGCCGGGGTAGGCTACACCTTC	CASSQDSPPRYAGVGYTF
NA	TRBV5-1	NA	TRBJ1-2	TGCGCCAGCAGCGAGTCGCAAATTACAGGTGGCTACACCTTC	CASSESQITGGYTF
NA	TRBV5-1	TRBD2	TRBJ2-1	TGCGCCAGCAGCTTGGTCCTAGCGGGAGGATACAATGAGCAGTTCTTC	CASSLVLAGGYNEQFF
NA	TRBV10-3	NA	TRBJ1-1	TGTGCCATCAGTGAGTCTCCAGGCTCGGGGACTGAAGCTTTCTTT	CAISESPGSGTEAFF
NA	TRBV30	TRBD1	TRBJ2-1	TGTGCCTGGAGTGACACAGGGGGCGCCTACAATGAGCAGTTCTTC	CAWSDTGGAYNEQFF
NA	TRBV7-3	NA	TRBJ2-7	TGTGCCAGCAGCTTAACCAGGGAAGGGTCGCGGCACTTC	CASSLTREGSRHF
NA	TRBV18	NA	TRBJ1-1	TGTGCCAGCTCCCAGGACAGAGGGAACACTGAAGCTTTCTTT	CASSQDRGNTEAFF
NA	TRBV4-3	TRBD1	TRBJ1-2	TGCGCCAGCAGCCAAGATTGGAGACAGGGCTATGGCTACACCTTC	CASSQDWRQGYGYTF
NA	TRBV29-1	NA	TRBJ2-2	TGCAGCGCCTGGACAGCCTCGAACACCGGGGAGCTGTTTTTT	CSAWTASNTGELFF
NA	TRBV4-3	NA	TRBJ1-5	TGCGCCAGCAGCCAAGATCAAAAAAATCAGCCCCAGCATTTT	CASSQDQKNQPQHF
NA	TRBV19	NA	TRBJ2-7	TGTGCCAGTAGGATGCGGGACGCAGCCTACGAGCAGTACTTC	CASRMRDAAYEQYF
NA	TRBV4-1	NA	TRBJ2-7	TGCGCCAGCAGCCAATTAGCCGGCGGGGTTGAGCGAGAGCAGTACTTC	CASSQLAGGVEREQYF
NA	TRBV2	TRBD2	TRBJ2-4	TGTGCCAGCTGTCGCCTTTTGGGGGGGAAAAACATTCAGTACTTC	CASCRLLGGKNIQYF
NA	TRBV15	NA	TRBJ1-4	TGTGCCACCAGCAGAGTTGAGGGTCGGGGTGAAAAACTGTTTTTT	CATSRVEGRGEKLFF
NA	TRBV7-2	NA	TRBJ1-5	TGTGCCAGCAGCTTAGCGGGTCAGGAACAGCCCCAGCATTTT	CASSLAGQEQPQHF
NA	TRBV24-1	NA	TRBJ1-2	TGTGCCACCAGTGATCCGCAAAGACTCGGCTACACCTTC	CATSDPQRLGYTF
NA	TRBV6-5	TRBD1	TRBJ1-1	TGTGCCAGCAGGATACCGGGACAGGGTTTCACTGAAGCTTTCTTT	CASRIPGQGFTEAFF
NA	TRBV19	NA	TRBJ2-2	TGTGCCAGTAGTATATATCAGGCCGGGGAGCTGTTTTTT	CASSIYQAGELFF
NA	TRBV30	TRBD2	TRBJ2-1	TGTGCCTGGAGTGGGCGGGGGGACAATGAGCAGTTCTTC	CAWSGRGDNEQFF
NA	TRBV30	TRBD1	TRBJ1-2	TGTGCCTGGAGCCCGTACAGGGGGCATGGCTACACCTTC	CAWSPYRGHGYTF
once	TRBV28	NA	TRBJ1-4	TGTGCCAGCACCGTAAGAGTAATAGCGGGACATAATAATGAAAAACTGTTTTTT	CASTVRVIAGHNNEKLFF
few	TRBV19	TRBD1	TRBJ1-2	TGTGCCAGTAGTCCACAATTGACAGGGGGCTATGGCTACACCTTC	CASSPQLTGGYGYTF
NA	TRBV6-5	TRBD1	TRBJ2-7	TGTGCCAGCACCGCATCTTTTGGACAGGGTAACGAGCAGTACTTC	CASTASFGQGNEQYF
NA	TRBV6-1	TRBD2	TRBJ2-1	TGTGCCAGCAGCGAAATACTAGCGGGAGGGACCAATGAGCAGTTCTTC	CASSEILAGGTNEQFF
NA	TRBV7-9	TRBD1	TRBJ1-3	TGTGCCAGCAGCTTAACACGGGACAGGAGGCCTGGAAACACCATATATTTT	CASSLTRDRRPGNTIYF
once	TRBV5-4	TRBD2	TRBJ2-5	TGTGCCAGCAGCGCAGCGGGAGAAGAGACCCAGTACTTC	CASSAAGEETQYF
NA	TRBV30	NA	TRBJ1-2	TGTGCCTGGAGTGTAAAACTAGGAGACTATGGCTACACCTTC	CAWSVKLGDYGYTF
once	TRBV28	TRBD1	TRBJ1-2	TGTGCCAGCAAGCGACAGGGCTTCAGCTATGGCTACACCTTC	CASKRQGFSYGYTF
NA	TRBV4-3	TRBD1	TRBJ2-2	TGCGCCAGCAGCCAAGAGCCGGGACAGGTGACCGGGGAGCTGTTTTTT	CASSQEPGQVTGELFF
few	TRBV2	NA	TRBJ2-5	TGTGCCAGCAGCTATGGGCCCGGCGAACAAGAGACCCAGTACTTC	CASSYGPGEQETQYF
NA	TRBV28	NA	TRBJ2-1	TGTGCCAGCAGTGCCGGCGGGGCTCACAATGAGCAGTTCTTC	CASSAGGAHNEQFF
NA	TRBV12-3/TRBV12-4	NA	TRBJ2-7	TGTGCCAGCAGACTAAGGTCCTACGAGCAGTACTTC	CASRLRSYEQYF
NA	TRBV6-2/TRBV6-3	TRBD1	TRBJ1-1	TGTGCCAGCAGCACCCCGGGACAGGGCTTTAACACTGAAGCTTTCTTT	CASSTPGQGFNTEAFF
NA	TRBV7-7	TRBD2	TRBJ2-2	TGTGCTAGCAGCTCAGCGGGAGAGGACACCGGGGAGCTGTTTTTT	CASSSAGEDTGELFF
NA	TRBV10-3	TRBD1	TRBJ2-7	TGTGCCATCAGTGGCGGACAGGGTAAGAACTACGAGCAGTACTTC	CAISGGQGKNYEQYF